One sample yielded the 25 T cell receptor beta chains listed below, sequenced in a study of shared clonotypes between healthy human individuals. The method was immunoSEQ multiplex PCR; TCRdb's version includes in-frame clones alone and lacks a portion of them. The data show about 670,000 clones, around 72% seen once. The material sequenced was memory CD4+ T cells sorted from blood. Subset noted: CD45RA-negative fraction. All receptors derive from a woman aged 25-40 years in good health.

The chain is built from TRBV18 and TRBJ1-2; 8 nucleotides align to TRBD1. Trimming took 6 bases from V and 8 from J; bases not matched to a gene: 11. CDR1 KGHSH and CDR2 LQKENI come from the germline V gene. CDR3 length equals 14 residues. The CDR3 loop reads CASSSDRELRGYTF. The DNA of the CDR3 is TGTGCCAGCTCCTCGGACAGGGAGCTTAGGGGCTACACCTTC.

This clone was found many times. Other DNA sequences in the sample encode the same CDR3. J is TRBJ2-7 and V is TRBV6-5; TRBD1 aligns across 11 bases. The trim removed 6 bases at V and 4 bases at J, leaving 5 bases unmatched. The CDR3 has 14 amino acids. Per the germline V gene, CDR1 is MNHEY and CDR2 is SVGAGI. CDR3 DNA: TGTGCCAGCAGCCGAGGACAGGGGGCTTACGAGCAGTACTTC. It specifies CASSRGQGAYEQYF.

The chain couples TRBV28 to TRBJ1-5; D ambiguous. V lost 2 bases and J lost 3, with 8 bases in between. Germline V CDR1 and CDR2: MDHEN, SYDVKM. The CDR3 totals 14 residues. This chain's CDR3 is CASSLSMDNQPQHF. The CDR3 coding sequence is TGTGCCAGCAGTTTAAGTATGGACAATCAGCCCCAGCATTTT.

J is TRBJ2-3 and V is TRBV5-8, with D possibly being TRBD2 (6 bases). Per germline, CDR1 SGHTS and CDR2 YDEGEE. The CDR3 covers 15 residues. V dropped 4 bases and J dropped 2 bases, with 14 bases sitting between them. This CDR3 reads CASSPRGGHTDTQYF. The DNA of the CDR3 is TGTGCCAGCAGCCCTCGGGGAGGACACACAGATACGCAGTATTTT.

This rearrangement joins TRBV27 to TRBJ2-3; tentatively, D is TRBD1 (6 bases). Trimming cost V 4 bases and J 2 bases, with 22 bases left between them. The germline gives CDR1 MNHEY, CDR2 SMNVEV (reference sequence). CDR3 length equals 18 residues. CDR3: CASSSLRRTDSYTDTQYF. In DNA, the CDR3 is TGTGCCAGCAGTTCCCTCCGCCGGACGGACAGTTACACAGATACGCAGTATTTT.

This clone was counted a few times. This sequence joins TRBV29-1 and TRBJ2-1; 10 nucleotides align to TRBD2. Germline values: CDR1 SQVTM, CDR2 ANQGSEA. V lost 7 bases, J lost 6 bases, and 12 bases stayed unmatched. CDR3 length: 15 amino acids. This CDR3 is CSAPRASGSSNEQFF. The CDR3 DNA is TGCAGCGCCCCGCGGGCTAGCGGGAGCTCCAATGAGCAGTTCTTC.

V gene TRBV28 combines with J gene TRBJ2-1; TRBD1 matches at 9 bases. The V gene end was trimmed by 5 bases and the J gene end by 14 bases; junction bases not matched to a gene: 13. The CDR3 spans 14 residues. Per germline, CDR1 MDHEN and CDR2 SYDVKM. CDR3 protein: CASSAPGQGTSEFF. DNA for the CDR3: TGTGCCAGCAGTGCACCGGGACAGGGAACCTCTGAGTTCTTC.

This clone has a handful of counts. Mismatch with germline at one junction end may stem from a read error. The chain combines TRBV14 with TRBJ2-7, with a weak D call TRBD2 (6 bases). CDR1 is SGHDN and CDR2 is FVKESK in the germline V gene. This CDR3 spans 12 amino acids. CDR3 protein: CASSLHAGTSAF. The CDR3 DNA reads TGTGCCAGCAGCCTACACGCCGGGACTTCAGCCTTC.

The chain recombines TRBV18 with TRBJ2-1, with D perhaps TRBD2 (7 bases). Trimming took 5 bases from V and 8 from J, leaving 19 bases between them. Per the germline V gene, CDR1 is KGHSH and CDR2 is LQKENI. CDR3 length: 15 amino acids. This chain's CDR3 is CASSGGGQRDYEQFF. The CDR3 DNA follows: TGTGCCAGCTCAGGAGGGGGTCAGCGGGACTATGAGCAGTTCTTC.

V is TRBV9 and J is TRBJ2-3; 7 nucleotides match TRBD2. The ends lost 3 bases at V and 6 bases at J; junction bases unmatched: 16. Germline V gene sequence: CDR1 SGDLS, CDR2 YYNGEE. This CDR3 is 17 amino acids long. The CDR3 protein is CASSEAPQGTTRDTQYF. The CDR3 nucleotides read TGTGCCAGCAGCGAGGCCCCTCAAGGGACTACCCGGGATACGCAGTATTTT.

The chain employs TRBV10-1 and TRBJ2-5; 7 nucleotides agree with TRBD1. The germline gives CDR1 WNHNN, CDR2 SYGVQD (reference sequence). The CDR3 is 16 amino acids. J lost 1 base, V lost 0 bases, and 5 bases had no gene match. This CDR3 reads CASSESTQGRQETQYF. In nucleotides, the CDR3 is TGCGCCAGCAGTGAGTCGACACAGGGGCGCCAAGAGACCCAGTACTTC.

In its sample, this clone was seen a few times. The V gene is TRBV18, the J gene TRBJ1-1; D is ambiguous. V was cut by 6 bases and J by 4 bases, with 9 bases left in between. This CDR3 region has 12 residues. Germline CDR1 KGHSH, CDR2 LQKENI. CDR3 coding DNA: TGTGCCAGCTCTCTTAGTCCCACTGAAGCTTTCTTT. It specifies CASSLSPTEAFF.

The chain joins TRBV7-9 to TRBJ2-7; 10 bases are a match to TRBD2. Germline V CDR1 and CDR2: SEHNR, FQNEAQ (reference sequence). J gave up 5 bases and V 1 base, and 5 bases lay outside the gene matches. This CDR3 has 15 residues. The CDR3 region has the DNA TGTGCCAGCAGCTTAGTTGGCCTAGCGGGAGACGAGCAGTACTTC. It translates to CASSLVGLAGDEQYF.

The genes are TRBV27 and TRBJ1-1; the D is unclear. Germline assignment: CDR1 MNHEY and CDR2 SMNVEV (reference sequence). The CDR3 contains 14 residues. Trimming shortened V by 5 bases and J by 7 bases, and 17 bases separated the two germline ends. The CDR3 sequence: CASSPTGRRIEAFF. The DNA for the CDR3 is TGTGCCAGCAGTCCTACGGGCCGGCGTATTGAAGCTTTCTTT.

The count of this clone is one. V usage is TRBV7-8 and J usage is TRBJ1-5, with 7 bases fitting TRBD1. The V gene end was trimmed by 2 bases and the J gene end by 5 bases; junction bases not matched to a gene: 6. The CDR3 sequence is 15 residues long. Germline CDR1 and CDR2: SGHVS and FQNEAQ. Here the CDR3 reads CASSLSRGNDQPQHF. The CDR3 DNA reads as TGTGCCAGCAGCTTAAGCAGGGGGAATGATCAGCCCCAGCATTTT.

The chain links TRBV30 to TRBJ2-6; 7 bases are shared with TRBD1. CDR1 GTSNPN and CDR2 SVGIG come from the germline V gene (reference sequence). The V segment lost 3 bases and the J segment 0 bases; nucleotides outside the gene matches: 14. There are 19 residues in the CDR3. The CDR3 sequence: CAWRGTGTEHYSGANVLTF. CDR3 bases: TGTGCCTGGAGGGGAACCGGGACAGAGCATTACTCTGGGGCCAACGTCCTGACTTTC. Looking up the rest from reference TRBV30 and TRBJ2-6 gives the full variable domain: SQTIHQWPATLVQPVGSPLSLECTVEGTSNPNLYWYRQAAGRGLQLLFYSVGIGQISSEVPQNLSASRPQDRQFILSSKKLLLSDSGFYLCAWRGTGTEHYSGANVLTFGAGSRLTVL.

Only one count was recorded for this clone. The chain joins TRBV4-2 to TRBJ1-5, with TRBD1 matching 7 bases. Germline V lookup: CDR1 LGHNA, CDR2 YNFKEQ. This CDR3 is 16 amino acids long. The V and J ends lost 1 base and 2 bases, in that order; junction bases with no gene match: 5. The CDR3 DNA sequence: TGTGCCAGCAGCCAAGGAAGGCAGGGGGGCAATCAGCCCCAGCATTTT. Amino acid sequence: CASSQGRQGGNQPQHF.

This clone was seen a few times. The rearrangement links TRBV30 to TRBJ1-5, with D maybe TRBD1 (5 bases). The V end lost 2 bases, the J end lost 7 bases, and 9 bases lay between the germline ends. This CDR3 region has 12 residues. Germline assignment: CDR1 GTSNPN and CDR2 SVGIG (reference sequence). The CDR3 sequence is CAWSRDGQPQHF. The CDR3 region has the DNA TGTGCCTGGAGTCGGGACGGCCAGCCCCAGCATTTT.

This chain links TRBV5-1 with TRBJ2-1; D is perhaps TRBD2 (5 bases). The V end lost 2 bases, the J end lost 4 bases, and 10 bases lay between the germline ends. The germline V gene has CDR1 SGHRS and CDR2 YFSETQ. The CDR3 has 14 residues. In nucleotides, the CDR3 is TGCGCCAGCAGCTTTAACGGGAATTACAATGAGCAGTTCTTC. It is translated as CASSFNGNYNEQFF.

The rearrangement joins TRBV20-1 to TRBJ1-6; D is ambiguous. V lost 3 bases and J 11 bases, leaving 5 bases between the germline ends. The germline V gene encodes CDR1 DFQATT and CDR2 SNEGSKA (reference sequence). The CDR3 runs 10 residues. In DNA, the CDR3 is TGCAGTGCTAGCAGGCCACCCCTCCACTTT. Protein: CSASRPPLHF.

V gene TRBV25-1 combines with J gene TRBJ2-7, with D possibly TRBD2 on 5 matching bases. The CDR3 extends over 15 amino acids. Germline CDR1 and CDR2: MGHDK and SYGVNS. The V and J ends lost 7 bases and 4 bases respectively, with 20 bases between them. CDR3 protein: CASTRTGSQLYEQYF. CDR3 nucleotide sequence: TGTGCCAGCACCCGGACGGGGTCGCAGCTGTACGAGCAGTACTTC.

The CDR3 loop is CAWSVADEQFF. The CDR3 coding sequence is TGTGCCTGGAGTGTAGCAGATGAGCAGTTCTTC. This chain joins TRBV30 and TRBJ2-1; no definite D call. Deletions cut 0 bases from V and 8 bases from J, with 5 bases between. Germline lookup yields CDR1 GTSNPN and CDR2 SVGIG (reference sequence). The CDR3 has 11 residues.

This clone was seen once. This chain uses TRBV28 with TRBJ1-4, with 7 bases that match TRBD1. V trimming: 4 bases; J trimming: 4 bases; junction bases outside the gene matches: 6. The CDR3 covers 15 residues. Germline loops: CDR1 MDHEN, CDR2 SYDVKM. In DNA, the CDR3 is TGTGCCAGCAGTTCGTACAGGGGTGGTAATGAAAAACTGTTTTTT. Amino acid sequence: CASSSYRGGNEKLFF.

The chain links TRBV6-1 to TRBJ1-2, with TRBD1 matching over 7 bases. V lost 5 bases to trimming and J lost 4 bases; unmatched junction nucleotides: 7. Germline CDR1 and CDR2: MNHNS and SASEGT. The CDR3 is 14 residues long. CDR3 in DNA: TGTGCCAGCAGTCTGGGGACAGCGATCTATGGCTACACCTTC. This sequence encodes CASSLGTAIYGYTF.

V and J are TRBV11-2 and TRBJ2-1; unclear D gene. V lost 1 base, J lost 5 bases, and 12 bases lay in between. The germline V gene has CDR1 SGHAT and CDR2 FQNNGV. CDR3 size: 15 residues. This chain's CDR3 is CASSLAGVTNNEQFF. The CDR3 DNA reads as TGTGCCAGCAGCTTAGCTGGTGTCACCAACAATGAGCAGTTCTTC.